The present TCR beta chain was sequenced within a study of CD8+ T cells in alopecia areata. Treatment denoted: oral pan-JAK inhibitor, 5-10 mg twice daily. Extraction and reverse transcription of RNA yielded cDNA as the sequencing template. The method was immunoSEQ multiplex PCR; TCRdb's version includes in-frame clones alone and lacks a portion of them. The sample has about 190,000 clones; more than 50% are singletons. V gave up 4 bases and J gave up 0 bases, with 13 bases separating them. The CDR3 totals 15 residues. Germline V CDR1 and CDR2: SNHLY, FYNNEI. Sequenced material: CD4+ T cells sorted from blood, taken at week 24, from a patient treated with tofacitinib. The chain uses TRBV2 and TRBJ2-7, with TRBD2 as a possible D gene (5 bases). The source is a human donor with alopecia areata. CDR3 DNA: TGTGCCAGCAGTGGCCGGACTGGTATCTCCTACGAGCAGTACTTC. Translating gives CASSGRTGISYEQYF.